This T cell receptor beta chain is from a study of cytomegalovirus exposure and HLA in healthy donors. General study points: The dataset shows that most TCR sequences were rare, while some public TCRs occurred in many donors. In a later analysis, specific HLA alleles were associated with 15,000 to 20,000 TCR beta sequences at a 0.05 false discovery rate. Later genetic work tied a missense DCLRE1C variant to beta-chain V and J trimming. Earlier analysis yielded a pattern in which most TCR beta V segments were productive about 90% or about 30% of the time.

Remarks on this clone: Its antigen is unknown.

PCR was performed using 60 Vbeta and 13 Jbeta primers. Assay used: immunoSEQ multiplex PCR; TCRdb lists only in-frame clones, some missing. Of around 150,000 clones listed, over 60% were seen once; the top ten hold over 2.5%. The sample was PBMCs. The sequence derives from a man aged 35 to 55 in good health and CMV-seronegative.

This CDR3 is CASSSGQADGWPQHF. CDR3 bases: TGTGCCAGCTCGTCTGGACAGGCAGACGGTTGGCCCCAGCATTTT. This chain joins TRBV18 and TRBJ1-5; 7 bases align to TRBD1. This CDR3 is 15 amino acids long. V shed 6 bases and J 9 bases; nucleotides not matched to a gene: 14. Germline CDR1 reads KGHSH; CDR2 reads LQKENI.